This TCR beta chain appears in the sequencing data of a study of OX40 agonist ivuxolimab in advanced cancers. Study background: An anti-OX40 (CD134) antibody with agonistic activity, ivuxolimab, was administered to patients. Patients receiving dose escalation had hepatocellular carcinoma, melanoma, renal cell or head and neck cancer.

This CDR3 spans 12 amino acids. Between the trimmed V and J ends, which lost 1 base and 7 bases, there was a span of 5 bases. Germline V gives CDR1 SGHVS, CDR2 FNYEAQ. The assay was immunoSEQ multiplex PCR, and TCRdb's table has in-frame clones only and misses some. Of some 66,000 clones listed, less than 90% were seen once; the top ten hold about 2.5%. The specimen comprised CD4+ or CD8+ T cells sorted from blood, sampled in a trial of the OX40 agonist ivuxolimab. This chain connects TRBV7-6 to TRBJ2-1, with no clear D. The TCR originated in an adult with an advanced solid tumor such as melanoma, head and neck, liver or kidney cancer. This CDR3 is CASSLVDNEQFF. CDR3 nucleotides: TGTGCCAGCAGCTTAGTTGATAATGAGCAGTTCTTC. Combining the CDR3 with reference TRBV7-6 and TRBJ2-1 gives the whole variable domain GAGVSQSPRYKVTKRGQDVALRCDPISGHVSLYWYRQALGQGPEFLTYFNYEAQQDKSGLPNDRFSAERPEGSISTLTIQRTEQRDSAMYRCASSLVDNEQFFGPGTRLTVL.